This TCR beta chain stems from a study of OX40 agonist ivuxolimab in advanced cancers. In the study overall: Of the participants, approximately 36% had some prior anti-PD-1, anti-PD-L1 or anti-CTLA-4 therapy, which was allowed.

The study's findings and limits: Antigens targeted by the expanded peripheral T cells were not determined.

Some clones are missing from TCRdb's copy, which holds only in-frame ones; the method was immunoSEQ multiplex PCR. The sample holds about 22,000 clones, about 80% seen once. The sample holds a few counts of this clone. Its antigen is not known. The V gene end was trimmed by 0 bases and the J gene end by 5 bases; junction bases not matched to a gene: 12. Germline values: CDR1 SGHRS, CDR2 YFSETQ. This CDR3 has 18 residues. V is TRBV5-1 and J is TRBJ2-1; 9 positions match TRBD1. Sequences were derived from CD4+ or CD8+ T cells sorted from blood, sampled in a trial of the OX40 agonist ivuxolimab. The sequence derives from an adult with an advanced solid tumor such as melanoma, head and neck, liver or kidney cancer. CDR3: CASSLAVVLQGANNEQFF. The CDR3 DNA is TGCGCCAGCAGCTTGGCCGTTGTCTTACAGGGGGCGAACAATGAGCAGTTCTTC.